What follows describes a single TCR beta chain. With 1 base removed from V and 4 bases from J, the gap between germline ends came to 14 bases. This CDR3 is built from 16 residues. CDR1 and CDR2 from the germline V gene are SGHRS and YFSETQ. The sample belongs to a study of blood T cell repertoires in COVID-19. The overall study: Acute-phase and convalescent COVID-19 samples originated in the United States, Italy and Spain. From T cells, B-cell-depleted T cells, or PBMCs came the material, which was cDNA or gDNA.

In the authors' methods: Amplification with reference gene primers provided the estimates of nucleated cell counts. Sequencing was performed with immunoSEQ multiplex PCR; in TCRdb, only in-frame clones are kept and a portion is missing. V and J calls plus clone size are reproduced from that table; the DNA served to infer D and trimming. The sample has around 55,000 clones, 88% seen once. The rearrangement uses TRBV5-1 and TRBJ1-4; maybe TRBD1 (5 bases). Sequences were obtained from peripheral blood. The clonotype was recovered from a man between 60 and 75 years old with active COVID-19. CDR3 coding DNA: TGCGCCAGCAGCTTGAACCTGGGGGGAGGTAATGAAAAACTGTTTTTT. Translating it yields CASSLNLGGGNEKLFF.